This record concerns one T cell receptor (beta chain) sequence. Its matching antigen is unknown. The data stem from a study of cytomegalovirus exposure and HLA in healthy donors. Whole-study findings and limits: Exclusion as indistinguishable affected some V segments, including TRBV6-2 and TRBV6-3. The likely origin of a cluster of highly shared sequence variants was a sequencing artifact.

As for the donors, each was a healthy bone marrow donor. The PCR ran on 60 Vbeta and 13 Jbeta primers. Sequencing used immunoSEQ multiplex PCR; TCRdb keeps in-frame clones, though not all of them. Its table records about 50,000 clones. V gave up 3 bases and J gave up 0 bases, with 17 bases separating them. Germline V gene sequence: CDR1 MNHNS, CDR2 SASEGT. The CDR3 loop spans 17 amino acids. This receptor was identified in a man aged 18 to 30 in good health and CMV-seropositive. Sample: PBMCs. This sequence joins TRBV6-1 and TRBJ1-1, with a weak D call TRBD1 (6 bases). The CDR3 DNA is TGTGCCAGCAGTGAGGATGAAACAGGGAAGATGAACACTGAAGCTTTCTTT. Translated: CASSEDETGKMNTEAFF.